These T cell receptor beta chains were read from a single sample in a study of cytomegalovirus exposure and HLA in healthy donors. The repertoire was sequenced with immunoSEQ multiplex PCR; TCRdb's copy has only in-frame clones and lacks some. The sample has about 180,000 clones, 60% to 80% seen once; the top ten hold 6% to 7%. Source material: PBMCs. The receptors here all came from a man aged 40-50 years in good health and CMV-seropositive. Each CDR3 is given with its conserved first and last residue. A D gene is named only where the DNA matches it firmly. For some rows the clone size is stated as once, few or many, or as a class when expanded; others skip it.

v_gene	abundance	j_gene	d_gene	CDR3nt	CDR3aa
TRBV4-1	-	TRBJ2-1	-	TGCGCCAGCAGCCAAGACCCCCGCGGGACAGATGAGCAGTTCTTC	CASSQDPRGTDEQFF
TRBV11-2	-	TRBJ1-6	TRBD1	TGTGCCAGCAGCCGGGACAGGGGGTCACCCCTCCACTTT	CASSRDRGSPLHF
TRBV2	-	TRBJ1-1	-	TGTGCCAGCATCTCGGAGGTGAACACTGAAGCTTTCTTT	CASISEVNTEAFF
TRBV28	-	TRBJ2-1	TRBD2	TGTGCCAGCAGTTTAGGTGGACTAGCGGGACCCTACAATGAGCAGTTCTTC	CASSLGGLAGPYNEQFF
TRBV10-1	few	TRBJ2-7	-	TGCGCCAGCAGTGAAGGGGGAGCCTACGAGCAGTACTTC	CASSEGGAYEQYF
TRBV28	-	TRBJ2-6	TRBD1	TGTGCCAGCAGTCCCCGGACAGGGCTTGGGGCCAACGTCCTGACTTTC	CASSPRTGLGANVLTF
TRBV11-2	-	TRBJ2-1	TRBD2	TGTGCCAGCAGCGCTAGGACTAGCGGGATATACAATGAGCAGTTCTTC	CASSARTSGIYNEQFF
TRBV7-9	once	TRBJ1-5	-	TGTGCCAGCAGCTTACGGGGGGGCCAGCCCCAGCATTTT	CASSLRGGQPQHF
TRBV19	-	TRBJ1-5	TRBD1	TGTGCCAGTAGTTCAAGGACAGGGCGAGGACTGAGCAATCAGCCCCAGCATTTT	CASSSRTGRGLSNQPQHF
TRBV6-5	-	TRBJ1-1	TRBD1	TGTGCCAGCAGGAGACAGGGGGCTGGCACTGAAGCTTTCTTT	CASRRQGAGTEAFF
TRBV4-2	once	TRBJ1-3	-	TGTGCCAGCAGCCAAGATCTGTACTCTGGAAACACCATATATTTT	CASSQDLYSGNTIYF
TRBV10-3	-	TRBJ1-1	TRBD1	TGTGCCATCAGTGAGAGAGGGGACAGCGAAGCTTTCTTT	CAISERGDSEAFF
TRBV5-1	-	TRBJ2-5	-	TGCGCCAGCAGCTTGGGAGCAGGGGAACAAGAGACCCAGTACTTC	CASSLGAGEQETQYF
TRBV4-1	-	TRBJ2-7	-	TGCGCCAGCAGCCCTACTGACAGAGCCTACGAGCAGTACTTC	CASSPTDRAYEQYF